The rows below give T cell receptor beta chains drawn from one sample of a study of T cell repertoires in ileal Crohn's disease. Generated by immunoSEQ multiplex PCR, the TCRdb table keeps only in-frame clones and is missing some. This table holds about 6,500 clones, less than 75% found once. The sequencing input was ileal tissue. All receptors derive from an adult with Crohn's disease. Each CDR3 is given with its conserved first and last residue. D genes are given only for firm matches. Clone size is given for some rows only: seen once, a few or many times, or a class if the clone is expanded.

CDR3 | DNA | V | size | length | D | J
CASRRGNSPLHF | TGTGCCAGCAGACGGGGGAATTCACCCCTCCACTTT | TRBV6-5 | few | 12 | - | TRBJ1-6
CASSPSSGGADTDTQYF | TGCGCCAGCAGCCCATCTAGCGGGGGGGCCGACACAGATACGCAGTATTTT | TRBV5-1 | - | 17 | TRBD2 | TRBJ2-3
CASSYSGGGETQYF | TGTGCCAGCAGTTACTCTGGCGGGGGAGAGACCCAGTACTTC | TRBV6-5 | few | 14 | TRBD2 | TRBJ2-5
CASSLHGDMNTEAFF | TGCGCCAGCAGCTTGCACGGAGATATGAACACTGAAGCTTTCTTT | TRBV5-1 | - | 15 | - | TRBJ1-1
CASSLGRKPSGANVLTF | TGTGCCAGCAGCTTAGGGCGGAAACCATCTGGGGCCAACGTCCTGACTTTC | TRBV13 | - | 17 | - | TRBJ2-6
CASSSTADTQYF | TGTGCCAGCAGCTCAACAGCAGATACGCAGTATTTT | TRBV7-9 | once | 12 | - | TRBJ2-3
CASRNTGNSNTEAFF | TGTGCCAGCAGGAATACAGGGAATTCTAACACTGAAGCTTTCTTT | TRBV11-2 | - | 15 | - | TRBJ1-1
CASSFDRDYGYTF | TGCGCCAGCAGTTTCGACAGGGACTATGGCTACACCTTC | TRBV5-1 | once | 13 | TRBD1 | TRBJ1-2
CASSALSGDSSYEQYF | TGTGCCAGTAGTGCCCTTAGCGGGGACAGCTCCTACGAGCAGTACTTC | TRBV19 | - | 16 | - | TRBJ2-7
CASSDTAGGYGYTF | TGTGCCAGCAGCGACACCGCCGGGGGCTATGGCTACACCTTC | TRBV5-5 | - | 14 | - | TRBJ1-2
CASSLGGGTPTQYF | TGTGCCAGCAGCTTAGGGGGTGGGACTCCGACGCAGTATTTT | TRBV7-9 | few | 14 | - | TRBJ2-3